One and the same sample provided the 2 T cell receptor beta chains below, sequenced in a study of blood T cell repertoires in COVID-19. Using immunoSEQ multiplex PCR, the repertoire was profiled, and TCRdb retains in-frame clones only, with some absent. Among some 42,000 clones listed, about three quarters were seen once. Sequenced sample: peripheral blood. The receptor source for this set is a woman aged 70-85 years with acute or convalescent COVID-19.

The chain carries TRBV9 and TRBJ1-1, with a tentative D call TRBD1 (6 bases). Trimming took 7 bases from V and 1 from J, leaving 20 bases between them. From germline, CDR1 is SGDLS and CDR2 YYNGEE. The CDR3 totals 16 residues. The CDR3 spells CASGQHGGRENTEAFF. The CDR3 bases are TGTGCCAGCGGTCAACATGGGGGCAGGGAGAACACTGAAGCTTTCTTT. The full variable domain, its missing parts supplied by reference TRBV9 and TRBJ1-1, is DSGVTQTPKHLITATGQRVTLRCSPRSGDLSVYWYQQSLDQGLQFLIQYYNGEERAKGNILERFSAQQFPDLHSELNLSSLELGDSALYFCASGQHGGRENTEAFFGQGTRLTVV.

The chain joins TRBV6-6 to TRBJ1-5; D is possibly TRBD1 (5 bases). V lost 5 bases and J 9 bases, leaving 17 bases between the germline ends. Germline values: CDR1 MNHNY, CDR2 SVGAGI (reference sequence). This CDR3 is 14 amino acids long. The CDR3 DNA follows: TGTGCCAGCAGTCTAGACAGTGGCCTAAGGCCCCAGCATTTT. Its protein product is CASSLDSGLRPQHF.